The TCR beta chain described here comes from a study of blood T cell repertoires in COVID-19. Study overall: T cells, B-cell-depleted T cells, or PBMCs provided the cDNA or gDNA that served as material.

The CDR3 spans 16 residues. V was cut by 2 bases and J by 5 bases, with 16 bases left in between. The germline V gene has CDR1 SNHLY and CDR2 FYNNEI. The assay was immunoSEQ multiplex PCR, and TCRdb's table has in-frame clones only and misses some. The sample lists about 160,000 clones; around 85% were seen once. The sequence was collected from a man older than 75 with COVID-19, enrolled during active disease. Sequenced input: peripheral blood. The rearrangement links TRBV2 to TRBJ1-5; D may be TRBD1 (5 bases). DNA of the CDR3: TGTGCCAGCAGTGAAAGGGGCTCGGACAATTATCAGCCCCAGCATTTT. Translated, it gives CASSERGSDNYQPQHF.